The 20 T cell receptor beta chains listed next were all sequenced from one sample in a study of cytomegalovirus exposure and HLA in healthy donors. The method was immunoSEQ multiplex PCR; TCRdb's version includes in-frame clones alone and lacks a portion of them. The table includes 330,000 or so clones, 75% to 90% detected once. Material: PBMCs. These receptors all stem from a young woman in good health and CMV-seronegative.

The chain carries TRBV7-8 and TRBJ1-4; tentative D call: TRBD1 (5 bases). V lost 1 base, J lost 1 base, and 10 bases lay in between. This CDR3 spans 16 amino acids. Looked up from germline, CDR1 is SGHVS and CDR2 is FQNEAQ. The CDR3 region is CASSLGNRLTNEKLFF. The CDR3 DNA reads TGTGCCAGCAGCTTAGGGAACAGGTTAACTAATGAAAAACTGTTTTTT.

The chain couples TRBV5-1 to TRBJ1-3; no firm D call. Germline V gene lookup returns CDR1 SGHRS and CDR2 YFSETQ. With 0 bases removed from V and 0 bases from J, the gap between germline ends came to 13 bases. The CDR3 extends over 17 amino acids. The CDR3 DNA reads TGCGCCAGCAGCTTGGCCCCCGGGAGAAACTCTGGAAACACCATATATTTT. Amino acid sequence: CASSLAPGRNSGNTIYF.

This chain links TRBV19 with TRBJ1-2, with a possible D match to TRBD1 (6 bases). The germline V and J ends were trimmed by 8 bases and 4 bases, with 20 bases remaining between them. The CDR3 is 15 residues long. Germline V lookup: CDR1 LNHDA, CDR2 SQIVND (reference sequence). The CDR3 here is CASRPGPQGIYGYTF. The CDR3 nucleotides are TGTGCCAGTCGACCGGGTCCACAGGGTATCTATGGCTACACCTTC.

The genes are TRBV11-3 and TRBJ2-2; possible D gene TRBD2, 6 bases. The V and J ends lost 6 bases and 1 base respectively, with 9 bases between them. Germline assignment: CDR1 SGHNT and CDR2 YENEEA. The CDR3 length is 14 residues. This CDR3 reads CASRSSENTGELFF. The CDR3 DNA is TGTGCCAGCAGGTCTAGCGAGAACACCGGGGAGCTGTTTTTT.

The V call is TRBV10-3, the J call TRBJ1-1; D is undetermined. CDR1 is ENHRY and CDR2 is SYGVKD in the germline V gene. This CDR3 has 12 amino acids. V was pared by 10 bases and J by 1 base, with 10 bases between. The CDR3 region is CATFSGNTEAFF. The DNA for the CDR3 is TGTGCCACCTTTTCAGGGAACACTGAAGCTTTCTTT.

The rearrangement joins TRBV10-3 to TRBJ2-1; TRBD2 matches 7 bases. V lost 4 bases and J lost 4; bases outside the gene matches: 7. CDR3 length: 15 residues. Looked up from germline, CDR1 is ENHRY and CDR2 is SYGVKD. For the CDR3, the DNA is TGTGCCATCAGTGGGGGAGGGGTCTTGTACAATGAGCAGTTCTTC. Its protein product is CAISGGGVLYNEQFF.

The chain links TRBV6-5 to TRBJ2-2; possibly TRBD1 for D (5 bases). The V gene lost 8 bases and the J gene lost 4 bases, with 17 bases spanning the gap. This CDR3 comprises 15 residues. Per the germline V gene, CDR1 is MNHEY and CDR2 is SVGAGI. The CDR3 reads CASSLVGRGTGELFF. CDR3 nucleotide sequence: TGTGCCAGCTCGCTGGTGGGGCGTGGCACCGGGGAGCTGTTTTTT.

This clone was detected only a few times. The rearrangement joins TRBV16 to TRBJ1-2, with 7 nucleotides matching TRBD1. Trimming at V came to 3 bases and at J to 4 bases, leaving 17 bases not matched to a gene. This CDR3 contains 18 residues. Per the germline V gene, CDR1 is KGHSY and CDR2 is FQNENV. The CDR3: CASSHPTGPAGLGYGYTF. CDR3 coding DNA: TGTGCCAGCAGCCACCCGACAGGGCCAGCGGGCTTGGGCTATGGCTACACCTTC.

The table lists this clone with a few counts. This chain joins TRBV28 and TRBJ2-5, with 13 bases lining up with TRBD2. The CDR3 has 16 residues. The germline V gene encodes CDR1 MDHEN and CDR2 SYDVKM. Unmatched junction bases numbered 5, after V lost 3 bases and J lost 4 bases. CDR3 nucleotide sequence: TGTGCCAGCAGTTTCACTAGCGGGAGGGCAACAGAGACCCAGTACTTC. Translation: CASSFTSGRATETQYF.

V usage is TRBV5-3 and J usage is TRBJ2-5, with TRBD1 matching 7 bases. TRBV5-3 is annotated as an ORF whose role is uncertain. V was clipped by 5 bases and J by 4 bases; unmatched bases: 17. This CDR3 is built from 17 residues. The CDR3 reads CARSHSSKGQPRETQYF. CDR3 nucleotides: TGTGCCAGAAGTCATTCATCGAAGGGACAGCCGAGAGAGACCCAGTACTTC.

This rearrangement joins TRBV5-1 to TRBJ2-2; TRBD1 matches at 9 bases. This CDR3 region has 16 residues. Germline CDR1 is SGHRS and CDR2 is YFSETQ. The junction had 8 bases not matched to a gene; V was cut back by 3 bases and J by 5 bases. This CDR3 reads CASSYTGTGQTGELFF. CDR3 nucleotides: TGCGCCAGCAGCTACACCGGGACAGGGCAAACCGGGGAGCTGTTTTTT.

V is TRBV4-3 and J is TRBJ1-1; TRBD1 matches at 11 bases. CDR1 is LGHNA and CDR2 is YSLEER in the germline V gene. The CDR3 length is 17 residues. The V and J ends lost 1 base and 1 base, in that order; junction bases with no gene match: 5. CDR3 DNA sequence: TGCGCCAGCAGCCAAGTACGGGACAGGGGGTGGAACACTGAAGCTTTCTTT. Amino acid sequence: CASSQVRDRGWNTEAFF.

The chain has TRBV25-1 and TRBJ2-1, with 7 bases identical to TRBD2. The CDR3 contains 14 residues. J gave up 7 bases and V 6 bases, and 9 bases lay outside the gene matches. Germline V gene lookup returns CDR1 MGHDK and CDR2 SYGVNS. CDR3 amino acids: CASRQRELENEQFF. The CDR3 coding sequence is TGTGCCAGCAGACAGCGGGAATTGGAGAATGAGCAGTTCTTC.

The gene calls are TRBV4-2 and TRBJ2-3, with 7 bases lining up with TRBD1. V was pared by 5 bases and J by 3 bases, with 11 bases of the junction left unmatched. Germline V lookup: CDR1 LGHNA, CDR2 YNFKEQ. The length of the CDR3 is 16 residues. The CDR3 sequence is CASSARTGVLTDTQYF. The DNA of the CDR3 is TGTGCCAGCAGCGCACGAACAGGGGTTCTAACAGATACGCAGTATTTT.

This clone was seen only once. The genes are TRBV30 and TRBJ1-2, with TRBD1 as a possible D gene (6 bases). Germline CDR1 reads GTSNPN; CDR2 reads SVGIG (reference sequence). Deletions cut 2 bases from V and 7 bases from J, with 14 bases between. This CDR3 is built from 13 residues. Here the CDR3 reads CAWSPRGGLGYTF. DNA for the CDR3: TGTGCCTGGAGTCCTAGGGGGGGGCTTGGCTACACCTTC.

The rearrangement joins TRBV6-6 to TRBJ1-2; TRBD1 might be the D (5 bases). CDR3 length: 13 amino acids. The V and J ends lost 5 bases and 5 bases respectively, with 12 bases between them. Per the germline V gene, CDR1 is MNHNY and CDR2 is SVGAGI (reference sequence). CDR3 residues: CASSPPGGYGYTF. CDR3 DNA: TGTGCCAGCAGTCCCCCGGGGGGTTATGGCTACACCTTC.

V gene TRBV28 combines with J gene TRBJ1-2; D is perhaps TRBD1 (5 bases). The CDR3 runs to 15 residues. Germline V gives CDR1 MDHEN, CDR2 SYDVKM. Trimming shortened V by 1 base and J by 6 bases, and 15 bases separated the two germline ends. CDR3 loop: CASSLFLLTAHGYTF. The DNA for the CDR3 is TGTGCCAGCAGTTTATTCCTCCTGACAGCTCATGGCTACACCTTC.

This clone came up once. This rearrangement joins TRBV5-1 to TRBJ1-3; TRBD1 is a possible D gene (5 bases). V was shortened by 0 bases and J by 4 bases, with 8 bases between the two germline ends. Germline V CDR1 and CDR2: SGHRS, YFSETQ. There are 14 residues in the CDR3. CDR3 in DNA: TGCGCCAGCAGCTTGGGACAGCCCGGAAACACCATATATTTT. As protein: CASSLGQPGNTIYF.

The CDR3 here is CASSHPDRVNDEQYF. The CDR3 DNA reads as TGCGCCAGCAGCCACCCGGACAGGGTTAATGACGAGCAGTACTTC. V gene TRBV4-1 combines with J gene TRBJ2-7; 8 nucleotides line up with TRBD1. This CDR3 has 15 residues. The germline V gene has CDR1 MGHRA and CDR2 YSYEKL. The V gene end was trimmed by 3 bases and the J gene end by 5 bases; junction bases not matched to a gene: 9.

This chain links TRBV5-6 with TRBJ1-1; maybe TRBD1 (5 bases). V shed 4 bases and J shed 0 bases, with 16 bases lying between them. The CDR3 is made up of 16 amino acids. Per germline, CDR1 SGHDT and CDR2 YYEEEE. The CDR3 DNA reads as TGTGCCAGCAGCGCGGGACTTTGGGTATTGAACACTGAAGCTTTCTTT. It translates to CASSAGLWVLNTEAFF.